The T cell receptor beta chain under discussion was sequenced for a study of T cells in Graves' hyperthyroidism and ophthalmopathy. Whole-study results and caveats: In simple terms, a model built on 13 V-J features told ophthalmopathy apart from stable hyperthyroidism.

Uncontrolled infection, other autoimmune disease, pregnancy or lactation excluded patients. Clinical symptoms, serum thyroxine, TRAb, thyroid ultrasound and orbital computed tomography established diagnosis. This clonotype appeared many times. The antigen is unknown. V dropped 1 base and J dropped 0 bases, with 7 bases sitting between them. Germline lookup yields CDR1 MNHNS and CDR2 SASEGT. This CDR3 is built from 15 residues. TCR beta CDR3 sequences were amplified from RNA transcripts. Carried out on the TCR CDR3, a first-round RT-PCR used the HTBI primer set. TCRdb used MiXCR to reprocess the multiplex PCR reads, holding one entry per CDR3 protein. Of under 300,000 distinct CDR3 sequences listed, 13% to 15% are singletons.

What was sequenced was blood. This clonotype was sampled from a woman between 35 and 50 years old with Graves' hyperthyroidism that later progressed to Graves' ophthalmopathy. V usage is TRBV6-1 and J usage is TRBJ1-5; tentative D call: TRBD1 (5 bases). The CDR3 protein is CASSEDRFSNQPQHF. The CDR3 DNA reads as TGTGCCAGCAGTGAAGACAGGTTTAGCAATCAGCCCCAGCATTTT.